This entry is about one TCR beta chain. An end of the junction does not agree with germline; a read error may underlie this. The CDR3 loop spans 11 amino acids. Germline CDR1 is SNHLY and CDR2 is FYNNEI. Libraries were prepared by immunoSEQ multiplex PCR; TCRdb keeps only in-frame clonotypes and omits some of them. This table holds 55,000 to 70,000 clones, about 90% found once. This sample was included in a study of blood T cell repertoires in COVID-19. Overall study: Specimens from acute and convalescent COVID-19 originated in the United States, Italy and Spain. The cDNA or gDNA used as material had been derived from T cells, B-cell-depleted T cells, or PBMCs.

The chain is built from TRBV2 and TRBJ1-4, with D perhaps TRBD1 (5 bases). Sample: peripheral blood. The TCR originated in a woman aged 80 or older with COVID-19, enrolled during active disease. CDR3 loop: CAQGADEKLFF. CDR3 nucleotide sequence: TGCGCACAAGGGGCTGATGAAAAACTGTTTTTT.